This T cell receptor (beta chain) is from a study of post-analysis software for immune sequencing data. Study as a whole: Progressive-relapsing, secondary progressive and relapsing-remitting multiple sclerosis were among the disease courses included.

V trimming: 5 bases; J trimming: 0 bases; junction bases outside the gene matches: 8. Germline-derived CDR1 and CDR2 are SGHKS and YYEKEE (reference sequence). The CDR3 loop spans 18 amino acids. Notes on this clonotype: What it recognizes is unknown.

cDNA libraries of TCR beta carried unique molecular identifiers. There were about 1 to 10 million T cells, and 400,000 to 650,000 cDNA molecules came from them. Each CDR3 protein gets one entry after TCRdb re-called the PCR reads with MiXCR. Of roughly 400,000 distinct CDR3 sequences in the sample, approximately 39% were seen once. Study-level findings and limits: Strong co-clustering by F measure was seen for same-batch samples. A significant reduction in normalized Chao1 diversity was observed in multiple sclerosis patients versus controls. Included in a set of several TRBV segments more frequent in patients than controls were TRBV5-6, TRBV5-1 and TRBV20-1.

The J gene is TRBJ2-1, the V gene TRBV5-5, with 13 positions matching TRBD2. This sequence originates from a girl aged 2 to 10 with multiple sclerosis. Material: blood. The CDR3 DNA is TGTGCCAGCAGACCGACTAGCGGGGGGCTGAGCTCCTACAATGAGCAGTTCTTC. Protein product: CASRPTSGGLSSYNEQFF.